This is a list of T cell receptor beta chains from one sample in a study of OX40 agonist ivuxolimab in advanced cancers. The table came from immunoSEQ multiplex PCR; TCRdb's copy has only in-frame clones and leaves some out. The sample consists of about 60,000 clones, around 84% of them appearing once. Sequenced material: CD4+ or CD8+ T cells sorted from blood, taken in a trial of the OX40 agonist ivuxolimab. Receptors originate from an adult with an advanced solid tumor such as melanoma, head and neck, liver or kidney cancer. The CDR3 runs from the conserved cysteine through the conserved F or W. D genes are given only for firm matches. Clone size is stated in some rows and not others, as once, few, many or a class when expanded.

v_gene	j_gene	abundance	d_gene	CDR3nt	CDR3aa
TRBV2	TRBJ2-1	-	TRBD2	TGTGCCAGCAGCGGGGGGACCTACAATGAGCAGTTCTTC	CASSGGTYNEQFF
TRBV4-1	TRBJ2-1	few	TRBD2	TGCGCCAGCAGCCAAGAGCCAGCGGGGGGCCTAAATGAGCAGTTCTTC	CASSQEPAGGLNEQFF
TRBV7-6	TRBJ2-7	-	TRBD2	TGTGCCAGCAGCTTAGCCCCCCCTAGCGGGGGGCTCTACGAGCAGTACTTC	CASSLAPPSGGLYEQYF
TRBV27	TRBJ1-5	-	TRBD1	TGTGCCAGCAGTTCCGGGACAGGGGGAAGGAGCAATCAGCCCCAGCATTTT	CASSSGTGGRSNQPQHF
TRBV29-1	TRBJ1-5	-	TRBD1	TGCAGCGTTAGGGACAGCACGAATCAGCCCCAGCATTTT	CSVRDSTNQPQHF
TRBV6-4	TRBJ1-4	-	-	TGTGCCAGCAGCCCCCAAGGTGGTGGAGAAAAACTGTTTTTT	CASSPQGGGEKLFF
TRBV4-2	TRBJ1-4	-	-	TGTGCCAGCAGCCAAGCACACGGGGTCACTAATGAAAAACTGTTTTTT	CASSQAHGVTNEKLFF
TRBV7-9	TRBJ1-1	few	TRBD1	TGTGCCAGCAGCTTAGCGACAGGGGGCACTGAAGCTTTCTTT	CASSLATGGTEAFF
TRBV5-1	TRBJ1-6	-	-	TGCGCCAGCAGACTGACACCTAGCTCCTATAATTCACCCCTCCACTTT	CASRLTPSSYNSPLHF
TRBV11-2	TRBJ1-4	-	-	TGTGCCAGCAGCCTAGGGGCCCGGGAGGGAGGTGAAAAACTGTTTTTT	CASSLGAREGGEKLFF
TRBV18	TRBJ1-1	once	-	TGTGCCAGCTCACCTGGGCGGACGAACACTGAAGCTTTCTTT	CASSPGRTNTEAFF
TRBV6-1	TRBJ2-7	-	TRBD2	TGTGCCAGCAGTGACCGGGGAGCGGGGGCCTACGAGCAGTACTTC	CASSDRGAGAYEQYF
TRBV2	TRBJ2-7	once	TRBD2	TGTGCCAGCAGGGACACGGGACTAGCGGGGGTTGAGCAGTACTTC	CASRDTGLAGVEQYF
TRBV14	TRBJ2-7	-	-	TGTGCCAGCAGCCAAGATTTACTCAACTTTGAGCAGTACTTC	CASSQDLLNFEQYF
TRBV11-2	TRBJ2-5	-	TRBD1	TGTGCCAGCAGCTCGTGGACAGGGGGAGAGACCCAGTACTTC	CASSSWTGGETQYF
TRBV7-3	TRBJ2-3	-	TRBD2	TGTGCCAGCAGCCAGACTAGCGGTCGCACAGATACGCAGTATTTT	CASSQTSGRTDTQYF
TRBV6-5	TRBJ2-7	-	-	TGTGCCAGCAGCACCAATGGGGACGGCTACGAGCAGTACTTC	CASSTNGDGYEQYF
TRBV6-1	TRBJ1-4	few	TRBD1	TGTGCCAGCAGCCTACAGGGGAGAAATGAAAAACTGTTTTTT	CASSLQGRNEKLFF
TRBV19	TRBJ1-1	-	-	TGTGCCAGTAGTATCCGACAACAGGCACAAGCTTTCTTT	CASSIRQQAQAFF
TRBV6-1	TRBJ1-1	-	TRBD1	TGTGCCAACGGACAGGGGGCCCTGAACACTGAAGCTTTCTTT	CANGQGALNTEAFF
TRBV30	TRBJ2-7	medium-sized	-	TGTGCCTGGAGTCTGACAGGATACGAGCAGTACTTC	CAWSLTGYEQYF
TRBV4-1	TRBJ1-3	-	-	TGCGCCAGCAGCCAACGCACCACCAGGGGTTCAGGAAACACCATATATTTT	CASSQRTTRGSGNTIYF
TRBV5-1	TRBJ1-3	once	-	TGCGCCAGCAGCTTGATTGGGAAATCGGCTGGAAACACCATATATTTT	CASSLIGKSAGNTIYF
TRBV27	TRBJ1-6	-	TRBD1	TGTGCCAGCAGTTTGCGGCCAGGGGGCTCCTATAATTCACCCCTCCACTTT	CASSLRPGGSYNSPLHF
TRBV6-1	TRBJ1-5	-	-	TGTGCCAGCAGGGGAACCACAGGGAAAGATCAGCCCCAGCATTTT	CASRGTTGKDQPQHF
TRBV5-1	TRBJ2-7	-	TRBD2	TGCGCCAGCAGCTTGGCCTGGGGGGGACCCTACGAGCAGTACTTC	CASSLAWGGPYEQYF
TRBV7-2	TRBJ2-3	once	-	TGTGCCAGCAGCTTAAAGGCAGGGAGGGATACGCAGTATTTT	CASSLKAGRDTQYF
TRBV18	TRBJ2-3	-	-	TGTGCCAGCTCACCACGGAAGGCCCTTGGGTTCAATACGCAGTATTTT	CASSPRKALGFNTQYF
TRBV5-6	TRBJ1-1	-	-	TGTGCCAGCAGCTTCCCCACAGGGCACACTGAAGCTTTCTTT	CASSFPTGHTEAFF
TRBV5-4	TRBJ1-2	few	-	TGTGCCAGCAGCCTCCGCGGGGGCGCCGACTATGGCTACACCTTC	CASSLRGGADYGYTF
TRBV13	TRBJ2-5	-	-	TGTGCCAGCAGCTTAGGCCCGGGGCTAGCGAGCCAAGAGACCCAGTACTTC	CASSLGPGLASQETQYF
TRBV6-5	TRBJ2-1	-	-	TGTGCCAGCAGTTACGCGCCCTGGATAGGTGAGCAGTTCTTC	CASSYAPWIGEQFF
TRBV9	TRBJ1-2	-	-	TGTGCCAGCAGCCGGAACCTGTATGGCTACACCTTC	CASSRNLYGYTF
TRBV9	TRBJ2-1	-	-	TGTGCCAGCAGCGTAGGGCTCCACAATGAGCAGTTCTTC	CASSVGLHNEQFF
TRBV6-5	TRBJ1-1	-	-	TGTGCCAGCAGACCCCTCCAGGGGTCCGAAGCTTTCTTT	CASRPLQGSEAFF
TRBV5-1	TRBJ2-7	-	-	TGCGCCAGCAGCTTGATGGCAGGGGCGTCCTACGAGCAGTACTTC	CASSLMAGASYEQYF
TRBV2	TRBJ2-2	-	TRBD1	TGTGCCAGCAGTAACCAGGGGGCAGGCACCGGGGAGCTGTTTTTT	CASSNQGAGTGELFF
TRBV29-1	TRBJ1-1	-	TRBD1	TGCAGCGTTAACCGGGACAGGGGCACTGAAGCTTTCTTT	CSVNRDRGTEAFF
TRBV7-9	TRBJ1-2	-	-	TGTGCCAGCAGCTTATTAGGGACACAACCGTCCCGAGATGGCTACACCTTC	CASSLLGTQPSRDGYTF
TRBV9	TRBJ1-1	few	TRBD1	TGTGCCAGCAGCGTAACCCCCCTGACAGGGAAGGGCACTGAAGCTTTCTTT	CASSVTPLTGKGTEAFF
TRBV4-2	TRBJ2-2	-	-	TGTGCCAGCAGCCAAGGGACGGGGCCCACCGGGGAGCTGTTTTTT	CASSQGTGPTGELFF
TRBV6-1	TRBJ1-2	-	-	TGTGCCAGCACTCAACTAGGTTTCTATGGCTACACCTTC	CASTQLGFYGYTF
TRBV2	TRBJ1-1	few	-	TGTGCCAGCAGCAGATCGGGTTACACTGAAGCTTTCTTT	CASSRSGYTEAFF
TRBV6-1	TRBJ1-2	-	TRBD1	TGTGCCAGCAGTCCCACCCGACAGGGTAATGGCTACACCTTC	CASSPTRQGNGYTF
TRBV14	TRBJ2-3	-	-	TGTGCCAGCAGTCGAGCCCGGCGCACTAGCACAGATACGCAGTATTTT	CASSRARRTSTDTQYF
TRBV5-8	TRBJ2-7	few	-	TGTGCCAGCAGTTCCGGGATAGCTTCGTACGAGCAGTACTTC	CASSSGIASYEQYF
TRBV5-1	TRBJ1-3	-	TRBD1	TGCGCCAGCAGCACTACAGGGGGCTCTGGAAACACCATATATTTT	CASSTTGGSGNTIYF